Presented here are 3 T cell receptor beta chains from one specimen sequenced in a study of blood T cell repertoires in COVID-19. The protocol was immunoSEQ multiplex PCR, while the TCRdb copy is restricted to in-frame clones and leaves out a portion. The data contain some 240,000 clones, roughly 76% of them singletons. Sequences were obtained from peripheral blood. These receptors came from a woman of 80 years or more with COVID-19, enrolled during active disease.

The rearrangement links TRBV19 to TRBJ1-3; no definite D call. Germline CDR1 and CDR2: LNHDA and SQIVND (reference sequence). Trimming took 10 bases from V and 0 from J, leaving 10 bases between them. The CDR3 is 13 residues long. The CDR3, as DNA: TGTGCCACTACCCGGGACTCTGGAAACACCATATATTTT. It encodes CATTRDSGNTIYF. Full variable domain (remainder filled in from reference TRBV19 and TRBJ1-3): DGGITQSPKYLFRKEGQNVTLSCEQNLNHDAMYWYRQDPGQGLRLIYYSQIVNDFQKGDIAEGYSVSREKKESFPLTVTSAQKNPTAFYLCATTRDSGNTIYFGEGSWLTVV.

The rearrangement joins TRBV10-2 to TRBJ2-5, with 11 nucleotides matching TRBD2. Looked up from germline, CDR1 is WSHSY and CDR2 is SAAADI. With 2 bases clipped from V and 0 bases from J, the junction kept 5 bases outside the gene matches. This CDR3 has 17 amino acids. The CDR3 sequence: CASSETSGGLYQETQYF. The CDR3 nucleotides read TGCGCCAGCAGTGAGACTAGCGGGGGCCTGTACCAAGAGACCCAGTACTTC.

The gene calls are TRBV12-3 or TRBV12-4 and TRBJ1-1, with D unclear. The CDR3 sequence is 11 residues long. V lost 8 bases to trimming and J lost 5 bases, with 9 bases between them. The CDR3 nucleotides are TGTGCCAGCCAGAGCGTAACTGAAGCTTTCTTT. As protein: CASQSVTEAFF.